This section outlines one T cell receptor (beta chain) sequence together with its context. The antigen remains undetermined. This sample is part of a study of CD8 T cells in ankylosing spondylitis. Overall study findings and caveats: Matched ankylosing spondylitis synovial fluid reportedly showed significant enrichment of disease-linked clones. A TCR beta motif made of several highly homologous variants seemed typical of ankylosing spondylitis blood. Reports of some motif variants in reactive arthritis synovial fluid and blood predate this one.

Each TCR beta library was made by quantitative 5'-RACE that incorporated molecular barcodes. TCRdb analysed the 5' RACE reads with MiXCR anew, one entry per CDR3 protein. The data hold 340,000 or so distinct CDR3 sequences, with about 15% observed a single time. The length of the CDR3 is 14 residues. V was trimmed by 5 bases and J by 4 bases, leaving 12 bases between them. Germline CDR1 reads SGHAT; CDR2 reads FQNNGV. Sequencing used blood, either unsorted or a sorted T cell fraction (not recorded which). The V gene is TRBV11-2, the J gene TRBJ1-5; D unresolved. The clonotype was recovered from a male donor with ankylosing spondylitis or in good health (not recorded which). CDR3 sequence: CASSHSGFNQPQHF. DNA for the CDR3: TGTGCCAGCAGCCATTCAGGCTTTAATCAGCCCCAGCATTTT.